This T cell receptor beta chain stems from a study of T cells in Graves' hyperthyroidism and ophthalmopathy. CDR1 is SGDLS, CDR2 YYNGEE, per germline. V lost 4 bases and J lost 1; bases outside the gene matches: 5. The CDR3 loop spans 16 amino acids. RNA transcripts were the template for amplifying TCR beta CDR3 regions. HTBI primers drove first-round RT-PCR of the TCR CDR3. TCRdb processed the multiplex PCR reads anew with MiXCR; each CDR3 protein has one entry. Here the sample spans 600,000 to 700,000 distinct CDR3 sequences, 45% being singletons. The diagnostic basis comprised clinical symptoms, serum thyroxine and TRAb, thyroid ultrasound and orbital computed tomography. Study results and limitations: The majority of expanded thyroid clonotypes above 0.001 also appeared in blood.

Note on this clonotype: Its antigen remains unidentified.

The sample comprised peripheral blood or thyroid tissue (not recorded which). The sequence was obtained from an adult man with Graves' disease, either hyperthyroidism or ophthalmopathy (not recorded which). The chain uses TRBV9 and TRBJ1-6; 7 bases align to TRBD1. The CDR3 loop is CASSRQGGSYNSPLHF. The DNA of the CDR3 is TGTGCCAGCAGCCGACAGGGAGGTTCCTATAATTCACCCCTCCACTTT.